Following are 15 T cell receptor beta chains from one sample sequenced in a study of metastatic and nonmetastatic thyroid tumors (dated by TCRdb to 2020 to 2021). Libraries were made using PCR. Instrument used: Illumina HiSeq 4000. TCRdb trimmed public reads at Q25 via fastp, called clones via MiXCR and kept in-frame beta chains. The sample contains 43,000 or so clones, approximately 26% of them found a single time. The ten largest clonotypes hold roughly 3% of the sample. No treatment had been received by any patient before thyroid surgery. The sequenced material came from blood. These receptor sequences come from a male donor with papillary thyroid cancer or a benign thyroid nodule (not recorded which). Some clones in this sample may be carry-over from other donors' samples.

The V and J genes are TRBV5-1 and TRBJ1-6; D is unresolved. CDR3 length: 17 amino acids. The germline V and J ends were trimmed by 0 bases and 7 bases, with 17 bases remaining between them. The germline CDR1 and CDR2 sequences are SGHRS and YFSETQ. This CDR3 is CASSLAALRGQNSPLHF. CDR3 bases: TGCGCCAGCAGCTTGGCCGCTCTTCGGGGTCAGAATTCACCCCTCCACTTT.

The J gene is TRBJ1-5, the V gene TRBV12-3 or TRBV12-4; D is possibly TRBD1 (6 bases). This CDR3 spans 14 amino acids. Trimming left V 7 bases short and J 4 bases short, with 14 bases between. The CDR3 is CASKAPQGNQPQHF. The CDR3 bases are TGTGCCAGCAAAGCACCACAGGGAAATCAGCCCCAGCATTTT.

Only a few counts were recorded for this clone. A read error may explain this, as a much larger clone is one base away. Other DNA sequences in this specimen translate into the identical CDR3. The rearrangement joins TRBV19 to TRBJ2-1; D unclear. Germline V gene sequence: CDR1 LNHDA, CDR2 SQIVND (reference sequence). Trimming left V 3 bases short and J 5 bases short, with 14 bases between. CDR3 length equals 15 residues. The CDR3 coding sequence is TGTGCCAGTAGTATGAGTCCAGGACCTAACAATGAGCAGTTCTTC. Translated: CASSMSPGPNNEQFF.

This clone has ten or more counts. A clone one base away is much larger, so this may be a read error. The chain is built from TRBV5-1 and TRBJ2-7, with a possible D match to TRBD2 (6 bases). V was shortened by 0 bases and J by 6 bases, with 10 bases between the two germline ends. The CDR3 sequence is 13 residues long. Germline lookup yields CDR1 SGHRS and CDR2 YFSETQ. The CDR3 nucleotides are TGCGCCAGCAGCTTGGGCTTGCGGGGCGAGCAGTACTTC. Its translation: CASSLGLRGEQYF.

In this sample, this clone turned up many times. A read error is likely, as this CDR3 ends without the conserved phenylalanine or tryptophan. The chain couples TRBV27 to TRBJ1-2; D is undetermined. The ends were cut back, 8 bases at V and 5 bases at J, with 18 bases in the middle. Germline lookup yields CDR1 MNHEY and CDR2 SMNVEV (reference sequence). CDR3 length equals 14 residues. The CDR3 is CASGSQARGYGYTL. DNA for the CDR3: TGTGCCAGCGGATCCCAGGCAAGAGGGTATGGCTACACCCTC.

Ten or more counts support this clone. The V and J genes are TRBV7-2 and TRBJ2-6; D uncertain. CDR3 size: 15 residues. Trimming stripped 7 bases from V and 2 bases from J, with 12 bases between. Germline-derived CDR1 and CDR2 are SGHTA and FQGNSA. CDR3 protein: CASMPFPAGANVLTF. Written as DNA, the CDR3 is TGTGCCAGCATGCCATTCCCCGCTGGGGCCAACGTCCTGACTTTC.

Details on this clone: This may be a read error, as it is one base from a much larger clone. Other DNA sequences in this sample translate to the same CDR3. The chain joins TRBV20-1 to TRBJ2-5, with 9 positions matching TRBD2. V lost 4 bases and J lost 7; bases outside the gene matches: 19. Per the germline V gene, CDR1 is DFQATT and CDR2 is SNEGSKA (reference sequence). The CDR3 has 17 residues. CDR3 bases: TGCAGTGCTACAGACAGGGCGCCGGGACTAGCTGGAGTGACCCAGTACTTC. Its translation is CSATDRAPGLAGVTQYF.

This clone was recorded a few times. CDR3 nucleotide sequence: TGTGCCAGCAGTGAGGCAGCCTACGAGCAGTACGTC. Protein: CASSEAAYEQYV. The chain carries TRBV6-1 and TRBJ2-7; D is ambiguous. Germline lookup yields CDR1 MNHNS and CDR2 SASEGT. Trimming cost V 3 bases and J 2 bases, with 5 bases left between them. CDR3 size: 12 residues.

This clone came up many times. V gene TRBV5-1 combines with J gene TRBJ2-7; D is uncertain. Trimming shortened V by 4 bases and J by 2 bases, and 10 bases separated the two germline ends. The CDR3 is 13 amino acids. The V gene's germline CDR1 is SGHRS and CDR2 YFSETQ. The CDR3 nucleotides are TGCGCCAGCAGCCAACACTTCACCTACGAGCAGTACTTC. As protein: CASSQHFTYEQYF.

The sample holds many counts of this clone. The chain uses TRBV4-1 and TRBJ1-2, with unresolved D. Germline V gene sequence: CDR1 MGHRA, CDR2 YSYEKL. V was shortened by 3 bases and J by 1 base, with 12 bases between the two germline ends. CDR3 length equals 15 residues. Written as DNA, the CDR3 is TGCGCCAGCAGCCACCTGGACGGCTTTAACTATGGCTACACCTTC. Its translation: CASSHLDGFNYGYTF.

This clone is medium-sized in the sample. CDR3 nucleotide sequence: TGTGCCAGCAGCCAATTCAGCACTCCAGATGGCTACACCTTC. It is translated as CASSQFSTPDGYTF. V gene TRBV3-1 combines with J gene TRBJ1-2; D is ambiguous. Germline CDR1 is LGHDT and CDR2 is YNNKEL (reference sequence). The germline V and J ends were trimmed by 2 bases and 6 bases, with 13 bases remaining between them. This CDR3 has 14 amino acids.

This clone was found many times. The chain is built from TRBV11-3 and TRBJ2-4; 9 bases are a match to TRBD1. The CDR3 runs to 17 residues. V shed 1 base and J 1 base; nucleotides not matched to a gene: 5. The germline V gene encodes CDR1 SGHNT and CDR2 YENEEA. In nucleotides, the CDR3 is TGTGCCAGCAGCTTAGGGCAAGACAGGGGGGCCAAAAACATTCAGTACTTC. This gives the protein CASSLGQDRGAKNIQYF.

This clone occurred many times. The DNA of the CDR3 is TGTGCCAGCTCAACGACAGGGCCCCTCTCCTACGAGCAGTACTTC. It translates to CASSTTGPLSYEQYF. J is TRBJ2-7 and V is TRBV18, with 7 bases lining up with TRBD1. Trimming removed 5 bases from V and 0 bases from J; junction bases left unmatched: 7. Per the germline V gene, CDR1 is KGHSH and CDR2 is LQKENI. The CDR3 covers 15 residues.

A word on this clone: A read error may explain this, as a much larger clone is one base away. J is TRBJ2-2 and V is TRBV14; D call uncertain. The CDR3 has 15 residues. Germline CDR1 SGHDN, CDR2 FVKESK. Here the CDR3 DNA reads TGTGCCAGCATCCAATTAGGGTTCGACACCGGGGAGCTGTTTTTT. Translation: CASIQLGFDTGELFF.

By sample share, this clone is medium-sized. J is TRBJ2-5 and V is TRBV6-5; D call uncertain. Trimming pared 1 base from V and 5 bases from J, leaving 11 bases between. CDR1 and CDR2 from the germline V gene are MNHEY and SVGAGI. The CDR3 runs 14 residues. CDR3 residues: CASSYWQSQETQYF. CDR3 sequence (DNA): TGTGCCAGCAGTTACTGGCAATCACAGGAGACCCAGTACTTC.